These 23 T cell receptor beta chains were sequenced from one sample in a study of blood T cells in healthy people across ages (dated by TCRdb to the mid-2010s). Receptor libraries were prepared by 5' RACE. Reads for this sample came from an Illumina HiSeq 2500. A second PCR of roughly 7 to 11 cycles was performed with a sample-barcoded 5' primer and a J-beta primer mix. TCRdb reworked the public reads: Q25 trimming with fastp, MiXCR clone assembly, productive beta chains retained. Identical CDR3 proteins give one entry, which carries the most common genes and DNA. For this sample the table gives about 650,000 distinct CDR3 sequences, of which approximately 29% were detected only once. The top ten clones comprise approximately 15% of the sample. The sample comprised blood. Receptors were obtained from a woman aged 80 or over in good health. Donor details come from another sample of the same person, matched by shared clones.

The sample holds many counts of this clonotype. The rearrangement joins TRBV24-1 to TRBJ2-3; TRBD1 is a possible D gene (5 bases). The V gene's germline CDR1 is KGHDR and CDR2 SFDVKD. The CDR3 loop spans 14 amino acids. The ends were cut back, 4 bases at V and 5 bases at J, with 12 bases in the middle. The DNA of the CDR3 is TGTGCCACCAGTGAAACAGGTACGGGAGATACGCAGTATTTT. It codes for CATSETGTGDTQYF.

A remark on this clonotype: The junction differs from germline at one of its ends, possibly a read error. The chain has TRBV7-2 and TRBJ1-3; 9 bases match TRBD1. The CDR3 totals 15 residues. In germline, CDR1 is SGHTA, CDR2 FQGNSA. CDR3 nucleotides: TGTGCCAGCAGCTCCACAGGGGGCACTGGAAACACTATATATTTT. Translation: CASSSTGGTGNTIYF. The whole variable domain, remainder taken from reference TRBV7-2 and TRBJ1-3, is GAGVSQSPSNKVTEKGKDVELRCDPISGHTALYWYRQSLGQGLEFLIYFQGNSAPDKSGLPSDRFSAERTGGSVSTLTIQRTQQEDSAVYLCASSSTGGTGNTIYFGEGSWLTVV.

This clonotype was seen repeatedly, ten times or more. The V and J genes are TRBV20-1 and TRBJ2-7; 7 bases agree with TRBD1. The CDR3 contains 12 residues. Germline loops: CDR1 DFQATT, CDR2 SNEGSKA (reference sequence). Trimming took 3 bases from V and 6 from J; bases not matched to a gene: 5. As DNA, the CDR3 is TGCAGTGCTAGGGATACAGGGGCCGAGCAGTACTTC. It is translated as CSARDTGAEQYF.

The chain links TRBV20-1 to TRBJ1-6; D is ambiguous. Germline V gene data show CDR1 as DFQATT and CDR2 as SNEGSKA (reference sequence). The CDR3 totals 16 residues. Trimming shortened V by 0 bases and J by 9 bases, and 18 bases separated the two germline ends. CDR3 protein: CSARDSSSLRPSPLHF. The CDR3 region has the DNA TGCAGTGCTAGAGATTCGAGCAGCCTACGCCCTTCACCCCTCCACTTT.

For this clonotype: A much larger clone is a single base away; this may be a read error. The chain uses TRBV5-1 and TRBJ1-5; 10 bases map to TRBD1. The CDR3 runs 18 residues. J gave up 1 base and V 4 bases, and 11 bases lay outside the gene matches. In germline, CDR1 is SGHRS, CDR2 YFSETQ. CDR3 nucleotide sequence: TGCGCCAGCAGCATCTCGGACAGGGGGGGTTTAAGCAATCAGCCCCAGCATTTT. Amino acids: CASSISDRGGLSNQPQHF. Complete variable domain (other parts from reference TRBV5-1 and TRBJ1-5): KAGVTQTPRYLIKTRGQQVTLSCSPISGHRSVSWYQQTPGQGLQFLFEYFSETQRNKGNFPGRFSGRQFSNSRSEMNVSTLELGDSALYLCASSISDRGGLSNQPQHFGDGTRLSIL.

As regards this clonotype: This may come from a read error, since a much larger clone is one base off. This chain uses TRBV3-1 with TRBJ2-3; 8 nucleotides line up with TRBD2. The CDR3 has 16 residues. Germline lookup yields CDR1 LGHDT and CDR2 YNNKEL (reference sequence). V lost 0 bases, J lost 4 bases, and 6 bases stayed unmatched. CDR3 in DNA: TGTGCCAGCAGCCAAGAGGTAGCGGGGAGACCAGATACGCAGTATTTT. Protein sequence: CASSQEVAGRPDTQYF.

In its sample, this clonotype was seen many times. The chain uses TRBV25-1 and TRBJ1-6; 8 nucleotides agree with TRBD1. The trim removed 0 bases at V and 13 bases at J, leaving 5 bases unmatched. CDR1 is MGHDK and CDR2 is SYGVNS in the germline V gene. There are 14 residues in the CDR3. CDR3 residues: CASSEYRTGSPLHF. In nucleotides, the CDR3 is TGTGCCAGCAGTGAATATAGGACAGGGTCCCCCCTCCACTTT.

This clonotype was recorded at least ten times. The chain carries TRBV20-1 and TRBJ2-2, with 7 bases lining up with TRBD2. CDR1 DFQATT and CDR2 SNEGSKA come from the germline V gene (reference sequence). The CDR3 sequence is 14 residues long. After removal of 3 bases from V and 5 bases from J, the junction contained 6 bases not matched to a gene. CDR3 amino acids: CSASGGSETGELFF. The DNA of the CDR3 is TGCAGTGCTAGTGGCGGGAGCGAGACCGGGGAGCTGTTTTTT.

This clonotype has a single count. This sequence joins TRBV5-1 and TRBJ2-1; TRBD2 matches at 10 bases. This CDR3 is built from 15 residues. J lost 4 bases, V lost 6 bases, and 7 bases had no gene match. Germline V CDR1 and CDR2: SGHRS, YFSETQ. As DNA, the CDR3 is TGCGCCAGCACCTACTCTAGCGGGAGTTACAATGAGCAGTTCTTC. Encoded protein: CASTYSSGSYNEQFF.

Ten or more counts support this clonotype. J is TRBJ2-3 and V is TRBV27; D may be TRBD1 or TRBD2 (6 bases each). Trimming removed 6 bases from V and 0 bases from J, with 16 bases in between. The CDR3 is 16 residues long. CDR1 and CDR2 (germline): MNHEY, SMNVEV (reference sequence). The CDR3 nucleotides read TGTGCCAGCAGAGCCACAGGGACTCGTAGCACAGATACGCAGTATTTT. It is translated as CASRATGTRSTDTQYF.

This clonotype was counted ten times or more. The chain links TRBV5-6 to TRBJ2-5, with D perhaps TRBD1 or TRBD2 (6 bases each). The CDR3 sequence is 14 residues long. Germline V gene data show CDR1 as SGHDT and CDR2 as YYEEEE. V lost 6 bases and J lost 0, with 12 bases in between. DNA of the CDR3: TGTGCCAGCAATCAAGGGGGGTACCAAGAGACCCAGTACTTC. It yields the protein CASNQGGYQETQYF.

This clonotype was recorded a few times. The chain carries TRBV6-1 and TRBJ2-7, with TRBD2 identical over 9 bases. Trimming removed 5 bases from V and 3 bases from J; junction bases left unmatched: 8. Looked up from germline, CDR1 is MNHNS and CDR2 is SASEGT. CDR3 length equals 15 residues. The chain's CDR3 is CASSWEAGGNYEQYF. The CDR3 DNA follows: TGTGCCAGCAGTTGGGAGGCGGGGGGGAACTACGAGCAGTACTTC.

There are many counts of this clonotype. V usage is TRBV7-2 and J usage is TRBJ2-1; weak D call: TRBD1 (5 bases). The germline V and J ends were trimmed by 0 bases and 3 bases, with 9 bases remaining between them. This CDR3 is built from 15 residues. Looked up from germline, CDR1 is SGHTA and CDR2 is FQGNSA. DNA of the CDR3: TGTGCCAGCAGCTTAGCAGGGGCCGGCTACAATGAGCAGTTCTTC. Protein product: CASSLAGAGYNEQFF.

This sequence joins TRBV5-1 and TRBJ2-1; TRBD2 might be the D (6 bases). This CDR3 comprises 14 residues. V lost 4 bases, J lost 8 bases, and 16 bases lay in between. The germline V gene has CDR1 SGHRS and CDR2 YFSETQ. CDR3 region: CASSHGLAWDEQFF. The CDR3 coding sequence is TGCGCCAGCAGCCACGGGCTAGCGTGGGATGAGCAGTTCTTC.

This clonotype has more than one count but fewer than ten. The chain couples TRBV5-1 to TRBJ1-4, with unresolved D. CDR3 length: 13 amino acids. The germline V and J ends were trimmed by 4 bases and 7 bases, with 11 bases remaining between them. The germline CDR1 and CDR2 sequences are SGHRS and YFSETQ. CDR3 coding DNA: TGCGCCAGCAGCGCACGGGTCAGTGAAAAACTGTTTTTT. Its protein is CASSARVSEKLFF. The full variable domain, with the rest looked up from reference TRBV5-1 and TRBJ1-4, is KAGVTQTPRYLIKTRGQQVTLSCSPISGHRSVSWYQQTPGQGLQFLFEYFSETQRNKGNFPGRFSGRQFSNSRSEMNVSTLELGDSALYLCASSARVSEKLFFGSGTQLSVL.

This clonotype was found many times. The rearrangement joins TRBV7-2 to TRBJ1-6; D is unclear. Germline assignment: CDR1 SGHTA and CDR2 FQGNSA. Trimming shortened V by 5 bases and J by 5 bases, and 10 bases separated the two germline ends. CDR3 length equals 14 residues. CDR3 sequence: CASSRGSNNSPLHF. The DNA of the CDR3 is TGTGCCAGCAGCCGGGGTAGTAATAATTCACCCCTCCACTTT.

This chain uses TRBV25-1 with TRBJ2-7; a possible D gene is TRBD1 (6 bases). The CDR3 runs to 14 residues. Trimming left V 4 bases short and J 6 bases short, with 16 bases between. Germline CDR1 and CDR2: MGHDK and SYGVNS. The CDR3 loop is CASSAGDRRSEQYF. The DNA for the CDR3 is TGTGCCAGCAGTGCAGGAGACAGGCGGTCCGAGCAGTACTTC.

The table lists this clonotype with many counts. The rearrangement links TRBV20-1 to TRBJ2-7; TRBD1 is a possible D gene (6 bases). Trimming removed 3 bases from V and 5 bases from J, with 17 bases in between. Looked up from germline, CDR1 is DFQATT and CDR2 is SNEGSKA (reference sequence). The length of the CDR3 is 14 residues. The chain's CDR3 is CSARLPPGHNEQYF. CDR3 nucleotides: TGCAGTGCTAGGTTGCCACCGGGACATAACGAGCAGTACTTC.

This clonotype was detected many times. The chain is built from TRBV12-3 or TRBV12-4 and TRBJ1-1; D not resolved. The V gene lost 6 bases and the J gene lost 3 bases, with 20 bases spanning the gap. This CDR3 has 16 amino acids. This CDR3 reads CASSPIGGRWDTEAFF. Written as DNA, the CDR3 is TGTGCCAGCAGCCCAATCGGAGGGCGGTGGGACACTGAAGCTTTCTTT.

This clonotype turned up a few times. The rearrangement links TRBV3-1 to TRBJ1-1, with D tentatively TRBD1 (6 bases). The V end was cut by 2 bases, the J end by 1 base, with 8 bases between. CDR1 is LGHDT and CDR2 is YNNKEL in the germline V gene (reference sequence). This CDR3 has 14 residues. The CDR3 DNA reads as TGTGCCAGCAGCCAACAACAGGGGAACACTGAAGCTTTCTTT. Encoded protein: CASSQQQGNTEAFF. The entire variable domain, with the rest obtained from reference TRBV3-1 and TRBJ1-1, is as follows: DTAVSQTPKYLVTQMGNDKSIKCEQNLGHDTMYWYKQDSKKFLKIMFSYNNKELIINETVPNRFSPKSPDKAHLNLHINSLELGDSAVYFCASSQQQGNTEAFFGQGTRLTVV.

This clonotype was seen many times. The chain recombines TRBV7-8 with TRBJ2-7; TRBD1 matches 7 bases. The ends lost 2 bases at V and 6 bases at J; junction bases unmatched: 19. CDR1 is SGHVS and CDR2 is FQNEAQ in the germline V gene. This CDR3 has 18 amino acids. The CDR3 spells CASSLNYRLRTGRGEQYF. The CDR3 DNA reads as TGTGCCAGCAGCTTAAATTATCGTCTAAGGACAGGACGTGGCGAGCAGTACTTC.

This clonotype occurred many times. The chain employs TRBV20-1 and TRBJ2-5; 11 nucleotides agree with TRBD2. Trimming took 5 bases from V and 4 from J; bases not matched to a gene: 9. The CDR3 runs 15 residues. The germline CDR1 and CDR2 sequences are DFQATT and SNEGSKA (reference sequence). The CDR3 region is CSAAELTSGRETQYF. In DNA form, the CDR3 reads TGCAGTGCTGCGGAACTCACTAGCGGGAGAGAGACCCAGTACTTC.

The V call is TRBV6-2 or TRBV6-3, the J call TRBJ2-3; TRBD2 agrees at 9 bases. Trimming removed 2 bases from V and 3 bases from J; junction bases left unmatched: 15. The CDR3 covers 19 residues. The germline CDR1 and CDR2 sequences are MNHEY and SVGEGT. Here the CDR3 DNA reads TGTGCCAGCAGTTACGAATTGGGCAGCGGGGGGCGGGAGACAGATACGCAGTATTTT. Its translation is CASSYELGSGGRETDTQYF.